The 23 T cell receptor beta chains given below trace back to one sample, sequenced in a study of control samples from healthy donors and cancer patients. Clones were sequenced by immunoSEQ multiplex PCR, and TCRdb holds only the in-frame ones, with some missing. The profile shows 150,000 to 160,000 clones, 93% of them singletons. Input material: blood. The source is a man aged 50-59 years in good health.

The gene calls are TRBV28 and TRBJ1-3; weak D call: TRBD1 (5 bases). From germline, CDR1 is MDHEN and CDR2 SYDVKM. CDR3 length: 13 residues. V was clipped by 7 bases and J by 8 bases, with 15 bases between them. CDR3 nucleotide sequence: TGTGCCAGCAAGGGGTCGGTTCGAGACACCATATATTTT. This encodes CASKGSVRDTIYF. Looking up the rest from reference TRBV28 and TRBJ1-3 gives the full variable domain: DVKVTQSSRYLVKRTGEKVFLECVQDMDHENMFWYRQDPGLGLRLIYFSYDVKMKEKGDIPEGYSVSREKKERFSLILESASTNQTSMYLCASKGSVRDTIYFGEGSWLTVV.

The chain has TRBV14 and TRBJ1-2; 9 bases are a match to TRBD1. CDR1 SGHDN and CDR2 FVKESK come from the germline V gene. The length of the CDR3 is 15 residues. With 5 bases clipped from V and 5 bases from J, the junction kept 9 bases outside the gene matches. The CDR3 bases are TGTGCCAGCAGCTCGTACGGGACAGGGAGGTATGGCTACACCTTC. This encodes CASSSYGTGRYGYTF.

The gene calls are TRBV7-3 and TRBJ2-3; the match to TRBD2 covers 15 bases. The CDR3 sequence is 17 residues long. CDR1 is SGHTA and CDR2 is FQGTGA in the germline V gene. The V and J ends lost 4 bases and 5 bases, in that order; junction bases with no gene match: 7. The CDR3 sequence is CASSSGTSGRLGDTQYF. The CDR3 nucleotides are TGTGCCAGCAGCTCTGGGACTAGCGGGAGGTTAGGAGATACGCAGTATTTT.

The chain is built from TRBV5-1 and TRBJ1-6; 9 bases are a match to TRBD1. Per the germline V gene, CDR1 is SGHRS and CDR2 is YFSETQ. Unmatched junction bases numbered 1, after V lost 4 bases and J lost 5 bases. The CDR3 totals 14 residues. The CDR3 spells CASSRDRDNSPLHF. The CDR3 coding sequence is TGCGCCAGCAGCCGGGACAGGGATAATTCACCCCTCCACTTT.

This clone was recorded once. The V call is TRBV25-1, the J call TRBJ1-4; no clear D. The CDR3 has 15 amino acids. Trimming pared 4 bases from V and 0 bases from J, leaving 9 bases between. Germline CDR1 and CDR2: MGHDK and SYGVNS. CDR3 sequence (DNA): TGTGCCAGCAGTGTGGGCAGCACAACTAATGAAAAACTGTTTTTT. Translated, it gives CASSVGSTTNEKLFF.

The chain couples TRBV7-9 to TRBJ2-1, with D uncertain. V was pared by 7 bases and J by 7 bases, with 17 bases between. The CDR3 consists of 14 residues. The V gene's germline CDR1 is SEHNR and CDR2 FQNEAQ (reference sequence). The CDR3 reads CASNPRRADNEQFF. The DNA of the CDR3 is TGTGCCAGCAACCCTCGAAGGGCCGATAATGAGCAGTTCTTC.

The V and J genes are TRBV7-3 and TRBJ2-1, with D maybe TRBD1 (5 bases). The CDR3 spans 12 residues. Germline lookup yields CDR1 SGHTA and CDR2 FQGTGA. Trimming took 6 bases from V and 9 from J, leaving 12 bases between them. CDR3 in amino acids: CASSRARGEQFF. The CDR3 nucleotides are TGTGCCAGCAGTCGGGCTAGGGGTGAGCAGTTCTTC.

The CDR3 loop reads CASSQEGTGGRSPLHF. Here the CDR3 DNA reads TGTGCCAGCAGCCAAGAGGGGACAGGGGGTCGTTCACCCCTCCACTTT. V is TRBV3-1 (or the pseudogene TRBV3-2) and J is TRBJ1-6; TRBD1 agrees at 11 bases. CDR1 is LGHDT and CDR2 is YNNKEL in the germline V gene (reference sequence). This CDR3 is built from 16 residues. V gave up 0 bases and J gave up 9 bases; unmatched junction bases: 4.

The chain joins TRBV19 to TRBJ2-3, with D possibly TRBD2 on 7 matching bases. CDR3 length: 17 amino acids. The ends were cut back, 6 bases at V and 2 bases at J, with 21 bases in the middle. From germline, CDR1 is LNHDA and CDR2 SQIVND (reference sequence). CDR3 sequence: CASSRRGAGEYTDTQYF. Here the CDR3 DNA reads TGTGCCAGTAGCCGAAGGGGGGCGGGAGAATACACAGATACGCAGTATTTT.

A single count supports this clone. V gene TRBV30 combines with J gene TRBJ1-2; the D gene is possibly TRBD1 (6 bases). The ends were cut back, 2 bases at V and 3 bases at J, with 16 bases in the middle. Germline CDR1 GTSNPN, CDR2 SVGIG (reference sequence). The CDR3 sequence is 15 residues long. Written as DNA, the CDR3 is TGTGCCTGGAGTCGACCGGGGGGCGCTGACTATGGCTACACCTTC. Its translation is CAWSRPGGADYGYTF.

The rearrangement links TRBV28 to TRBJ2-7; perhaps D is TRBD1 or TRBD2 (5 bases each). The germline V and J ends were trimmed by 8 bases and 2 bases, with 10 bases remaining between them. CDR1 is MDHEN and CDR2 is SYDVKM in the germline V gene. The CDR3 has 12 residues. The CDR3 DNA reads TGTGCCAGCTCCGGGACGACCTACGAGCAGTACTTC. Translating it yields CASSGTTYEQYF.

The chain carries TRBV27 and TRBJ2-7, with 10 bases lining up with TRBD1. Germline CDR1 and CDR2: MNHEY and SMNVEV (reference sequence). The CDR3 has 13 residues. The junction had 3 bases not matched to a gene; V was cut back by 6 bases and J by 4 bases. The DNA of the CDR3 is TGTGCCAGCAGCAGGACAGGGGGATACGAGCAGTACTTC. Translated, it gives CASSRTGGYEQYF.

The genes are TRBV6-5 and TRBJ2-2; no reliable D call. The V gene lost 2 bases and the J gene lost 6 bases, with 7 bases spanning the gap. The CDR3 runs to 13 residues. The V gene's germline CDR1 is MNHEY and CDR2 SVGAGI. Here the CDR3 reads CASSYPGPGELFF. CDR3 nucleotides: TGTGCCAGCAGTTACCCTGGCCCCGGGGAGCTGTTTTTT.

The V gene is TRBV5-1, the J gene TRBJ2-1; 9 nucleotides line up with TRBD1. J gave up 8 bases and V 4 bases, and 7 bases lay outside the gene matches. The V gene's germline CDR1 is SGHRS and CDR2 YFSETQ. There are 14 residues in the CDR3. The chain's CDR3 is CASSAGTGNDEQFF. In DNA, the CDR3 is TGCGCCAGCAGCGCCGGGACAGGGAATGATGAGCAGTTCTTC.

The V gene is TRBV4-1, the J gene TRBJ1-5; 9 nucleotides line up with TRBD1. CDR1 and CDR2 (germline): MGHRA, YSYEKL. This CDR3 region has 19 residues. V shed 1 base and J 1 base; nucleotides not matched to a gene: 11. CDR3 in amino acids: CASSQADRGIVGSNQPQHF. The CDR3 DNA follows: TGCGCCAGCAGCCAAGCCGACAGGGGGATCGTTGGGAGCAATCAGCCCCAGCATTTT.

The V call is TRBV9, the J call TRBJ2-1; tentative D call: TRBD2 (6 bases). The CDR3 extends over 15 amino acids. Trimming stripped 4 bases from V and 1 base from J, with 12 bases between. Germline lookup yields CDR1 SGDLS and CDR2 YYNGEE. The CDR3 DNA is TGTGCCAGCAGCTTAACGGGAGTATCCTACAATGAGCAGTTCTTC. This encodes CASSLTGVSYNEQFF. Variable domain in full (rest from reference TRBV9 and TRBJ2-1): DSGVTQTPKHLITATGQRVTLRCSPRSGDLSVYWYQQSLDQGLQFLIQYYNGEERAKGNILERFSAQQFPDLHSELNLSSLELGDSALYFCASSLTGVSYNEQFFGPGTRLTVL.

The rearrangement links TRBV7-9 to TRBJ2-3, with D tentatively TRBD1 or TRBD2 (5 bases each). The germline V gene encodes CDR1 SEHNR and CDR2 FQNEAQ (reference sequence). The CDR3 runs 14 residues. V lost 2 bases and J lost 2, with 8 bases in between. The CDR3 nucleotides read TGTGCCAGCAGCTTACAAGGGACCACAGATACGCAGTATTTT. Translating gives CASSLQGTTDTQYF.

This clone was recorded only once. This chain uses TRBV10-3 with TRBJ1-2; the match to TRBD1 covers 8 bases. This CDR3 contains 14 residues. The V and J ends lost 3 bases and 6 bases, in that order; junction bases with no gene match: 6. Germline assignment: CDR1 ENHRY and CDR2 SYGVKD. CDR3 nucleotide sequence: TGTGCCATCAGTGACCTTACAGGGGGTAATGGCTACACCTTC. Amino acids: CAISDLTGGNGYTF.

The chain joins TRBV6-4 to TRBJ1-5; tentative D call: TRBD1 (5 bases). The CDR3 contains 13 residues. Between the trimmed V and J ends, which lost 3 bases and 3 bases, there was a span of 6 bases. Germline V gives CDR1 MRHNA, CDR2 SNTAGT. CDR3 protein: CASSEQDNQPQHF. The CDR3 coding sequence is TGTGCCAGCAGTGAACAGGACAATCAGCCCCAGCATTTT.

This sequence joins TRBV7-8 and TRBJ2-7, with D uncertain. V gave up 1 base and J gave up 4 bases, with 8 bases separating them. Germline V gene lookup returns CDR1 SGHVS and CDR2 FQNEAQ. This CDR3 has 13 residues. The CDR3 sequence is CASSLGQMYEQYF. The CDR3 coding sequence is TGTGCCAGCAGCTTAGGTCAGATGTACGAGCAGTACTTC. Combining the CDR3 with reference TRBV7-8 and TRBJ2-7 gives the whole variable domain GAGVSQSPRYKVAKRGQDVALRCDPISGHVSLFWYQQALGQGPEFLTYFQNEAQLDKSGLPSDRFFAERPEGSVSTLKIQRTQQEDSAVYLCASSLGQMYEQYFGPGTRLTVT.

The chain recombines TRBV15 with TRBJ1-1; 10 bases match TRBD1. Germline CDR1 and CDR2: LNHNV and YYDKDF (reference sequence). The CDR3 covers 16 residues. V shed 3 bases, J shed 1 base, and the junction held 5 bases outside the gene matches. The CDR3 region has the DNA TGTGCCACCAGCAGGGGACAGGGGCCCACGAACACTGAAGCTTTCTTT. It translates to CATSRGQGPTNTEAFF. The complete variable domain, with remaining parts taken from reference TRBV15 and TRBJ1-1, reads DAMVIQNPRYQVTQFGKPVTLSCSQTLNHNVMYWYQQKSSQAPKLLFHYYDKDFNNEADTPDNFQSRRPNTSFCFLDIRSPGLGDTAMYLCATSRGQGPTNTEAFFGQGTRLTVV.

This rearrangement joins TRBV3-1 (or the pseudogene TRBV3-2) to TRBJ2-1; D is possibly TRBD2 (6 bases). CDR3 length: 15 residues. Germline values: CDR1 LGHDT, CDR2 YNNKEL (reference sequence). With 0 bases removed from V and 6 bases from J, the gap between germline ends came to 12 bases. This CDR3 reads CASSQENWRGNEQFF. The CDR3 region has the DNA TGTGCCAGCAGCCAAGAGAATTGGCGGGGCAATGAGCAGTTCTTC.

The chain uses TRBV19 and TRBJ1-5, with 7 nucleotides matching TRBD1. Trimming took 3 bases from V and 4 from J; bases not matched to a gene: 0. The germline gives CDR1 LNHDA, CDR2 SQIVND (reference sequence). The CDR3 length is 13 residues. CDR3 sequence: CASSMDRNQPQHF. CDR3 nucleotides: TGTGCCAGTAGTATGGACAGGAATCAGCCCCAGCATTTT.